This T cell receptor beta chain was sequenced in a study of cytomegalovirus exposure and HLA in healthy donors. The PCR contained 60 Vbeta and 13 Jbeta primers. Only in-frame clones appear in the TCRdb table, and some are missing; sequencing was by immunoSEQ multiplex PCR. The repertoire has 120,000 to 150,000 clones, roughly 84% of them found once; the top ten carry 2% to 2.5%. Trimming stripped 6 bases from V and 1 base from J, with 16 bases between. CDR3 size: 16 residues. Germline assignment: CDR1 MNHNY and CDR2 SVGAGI (reference sequence). The chain joins TRBV6-6 to TRBJ1-5; TRBD1 might be the D (6 bases). The sequence derives from a boy between 2 and 10 years old in good health and CMV-seronegative. The material sequenced was PBMCs. CDR3 residues: CASRRGGGGSNQPQHF. In DNA form, the CDR3 reads TGTGCCAGCAGACGCGGAGGGGGAGGGAGCAATCAGCCCCAGCATTTT.